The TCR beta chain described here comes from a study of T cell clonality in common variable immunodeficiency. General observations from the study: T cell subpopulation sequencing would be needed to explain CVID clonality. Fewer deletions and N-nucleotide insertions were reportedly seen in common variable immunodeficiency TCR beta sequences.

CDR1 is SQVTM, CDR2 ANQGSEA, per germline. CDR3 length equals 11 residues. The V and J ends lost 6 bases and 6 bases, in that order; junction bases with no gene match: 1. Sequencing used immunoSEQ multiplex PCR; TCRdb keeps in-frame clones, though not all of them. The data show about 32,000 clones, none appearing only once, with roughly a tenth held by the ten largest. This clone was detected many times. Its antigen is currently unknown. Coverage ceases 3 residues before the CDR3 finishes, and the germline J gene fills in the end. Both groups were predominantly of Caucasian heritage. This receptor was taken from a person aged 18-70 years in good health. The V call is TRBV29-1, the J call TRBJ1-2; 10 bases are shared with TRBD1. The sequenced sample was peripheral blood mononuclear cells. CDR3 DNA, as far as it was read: TGCAGCGTGGACAGGGGGGATGGC. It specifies CSVDRGDG. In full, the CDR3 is CSVDRGDGYTF.